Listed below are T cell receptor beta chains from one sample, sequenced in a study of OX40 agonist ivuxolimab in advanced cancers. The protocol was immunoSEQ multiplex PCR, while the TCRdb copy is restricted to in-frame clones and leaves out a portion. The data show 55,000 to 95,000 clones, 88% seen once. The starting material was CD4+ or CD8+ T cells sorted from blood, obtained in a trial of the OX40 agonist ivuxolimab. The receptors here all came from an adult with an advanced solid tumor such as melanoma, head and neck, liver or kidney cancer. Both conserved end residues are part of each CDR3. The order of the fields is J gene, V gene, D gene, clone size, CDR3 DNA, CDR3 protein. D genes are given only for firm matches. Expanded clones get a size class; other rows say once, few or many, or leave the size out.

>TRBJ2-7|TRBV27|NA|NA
TGTGCCAGCAGTTCGACTGCGGCGGGCGAGCAGTACTTC
CASSSTAAGEQYF
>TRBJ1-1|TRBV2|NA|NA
TGTGCCAGCTCAGGGGAGCGGAACACTGAAGCTTTCTTT
CASSGERNTEAFF
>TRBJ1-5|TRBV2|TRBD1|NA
TGTGCCAGCAAGGGGACAGGTAATCAGCCCCAGCATTTT
CASKGTGNQPQHF
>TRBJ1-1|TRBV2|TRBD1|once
TGTGCCAGCAGCTCCGACAGGGACACTGAAGCTTTCTTT
CASSSDRDTEAFF
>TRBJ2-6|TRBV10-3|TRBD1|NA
TGTGCCATCAGGCCCCCTCCGGGACAGGGGGTCGGGGCCAACGTCCTGACTTTC
CAIRPPPGQGVGANVLTF
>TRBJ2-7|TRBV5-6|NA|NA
TGTGCCAGCAGCTTGTGGGCCTACGAGCAGTACTTC
CASSLWAYEQYF
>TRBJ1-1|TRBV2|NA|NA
TGTGCCAGCAGTGAATTAGTCCAGGGTGGAGCTTTCTTT
CASSELVQGGAFF
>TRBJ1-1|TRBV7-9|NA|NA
TGTGCCAGCAGCTTAGTAGGACAATCCCCGAACACTGAAGCTTTCTTT
CASSLVGQSPNTEAFF
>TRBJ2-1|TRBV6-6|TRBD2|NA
TGTGCCAGCAGTGCGCGGGGGGGCCGCTACAATGAGCAGTTCTTC
CASSARGGRYNEQFF
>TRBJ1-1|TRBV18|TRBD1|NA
TGTGCCAGCTCACCACCTGCAGGGACAGGCACTGAAGCTTTCTTT
CASSPPAGTGTEAFF
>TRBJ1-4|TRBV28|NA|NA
TGTGCCAGCAGCCAATTATGGGGGACTAATGAAAAACTGTTTTTT
CASSQLWGTNEKLFF
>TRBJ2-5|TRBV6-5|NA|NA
TGTGCCAGCACCAGAGGGTCGCGGCAAGAGACCCAGTACTTC
CASTRGSRQETQYF
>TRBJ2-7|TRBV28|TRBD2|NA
TGTGCCAGCAGTCCCGGACTAGCGGTGAGCTCCTACGAGCAGTACTTC
CASSPGLAVSSYEQYF
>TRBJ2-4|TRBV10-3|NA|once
TGTGCCATCAGTGAGTCTCCCACAGACTCAGTCAAAAACATTCAGTACTTC
CAISESPTDSVKNIQYF
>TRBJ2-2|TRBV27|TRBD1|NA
TGTGCCAGCAGGCGGACAGGGGTCACCGGGGAGCTGTTTTTT
CASRRTGVTGELFF
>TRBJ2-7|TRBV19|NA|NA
TGTGCCAGTAGTCCCGGGGCCAGCCTCTACGAGCAGTACTTC
CASSPGASLYEQYF
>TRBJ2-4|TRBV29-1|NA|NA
TGCAGCGTTGTGGGTGCGGCAAACATTCAGTACTTC
CSVVGAANIQYF
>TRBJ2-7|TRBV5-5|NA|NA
TGTGCCAGCAGCTTGGTGATAGGGTCGGGCTCCTACGAGCAGTACTTC
CASSLVIGSGSYEQYF
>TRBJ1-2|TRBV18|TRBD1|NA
TGTGCCAGCTCACCACAGGGGACAGGGGACTATGGCTACACCTTC
CASSPQGTGDYGYTF
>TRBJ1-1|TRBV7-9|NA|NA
TGTGCCAGCAGCTGGTGGGCTGAGAACACTGAAGCTTTCTTT
CASSWWAENTEAFF
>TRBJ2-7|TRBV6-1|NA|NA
TGTGCCAGCAGTGAAGGTCAGGGGGGCAACGAGCAGTACTTC
CASSEGQGGNEQYF
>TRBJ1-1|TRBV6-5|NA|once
TGTGCCAGCAGGGGCACGGGTACTGAAGCTTTCTTT
CASRGTGTEAFF
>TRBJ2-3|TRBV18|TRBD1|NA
TGTGCCAGCTCCCTGGGACAGGGGGCAGATACGCAGTATTTT
CASSLGQGADTQYF
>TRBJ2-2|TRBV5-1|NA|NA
TGCGCCAGCAGCTTGACAGCGATCGGGGAGCTGTTTTTT
CASSLTAIGELFF
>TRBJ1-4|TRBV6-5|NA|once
TGTGCCAGCGGATCCGGGGGGTTTCATGAAAAACTGTTTTTT
CASGSGGFHEKLFF
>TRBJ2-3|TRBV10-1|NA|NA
TGCGCCAGCAGTGACCCAGGGGGGGCAAGGGCTGATACGCAGTATTTT
CASSDPGGARADTQYF
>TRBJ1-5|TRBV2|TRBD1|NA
TGTGCCAGCAGCCCGGGACAGCACCGCAATCAGCCCCAGCATTTT
CASSPGQHRNQPQHF
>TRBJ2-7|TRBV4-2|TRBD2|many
TGTGCCAGCAGCCAAGGACTAGCGGGAGGTTCCTACGAGCAGTACTTC
CASSQGLAGGSYEQYF
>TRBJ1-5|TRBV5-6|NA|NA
TGTGCCAGCAGCCGCGCGGGGGACGGGATCGGCAATCAGCCCCAGCATTTT
CASSRAGDGIGNQPQHF
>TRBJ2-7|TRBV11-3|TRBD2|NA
TGTGCCAGCAGCTTAGAGGGACTAACATCCTACGAGCAGTACTTC
CASSLEGLTSYEQYF
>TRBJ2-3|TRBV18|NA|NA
TGTGCCAGCTCACCATCGCGGTCTAGCTCAACTAGCACAGATACGCAGTATTTT
CASSPSRSSSTSTDTQYF
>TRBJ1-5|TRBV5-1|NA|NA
TGCGCCAGCAGACCAGGAATGTCCCCTGTTCAGCCCCAGCATTTT
CASRPGMSPVQPQHF
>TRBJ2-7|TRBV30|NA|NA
TGTGCCTGGCAGTCACCGCACGAGCAGTACTTC
CAWQSPHEQYF
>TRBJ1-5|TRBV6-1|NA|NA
TGTGCCATCCTCCGGGCCAATAATGATGGGCCCCAGCATTTT
CAILRANNDGPQHF
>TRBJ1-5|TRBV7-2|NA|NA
TGTGCCAGCAGCATTTTCCGGGACAATCAGCCCCAGCATTTT
CASSIFRDNQPQHF
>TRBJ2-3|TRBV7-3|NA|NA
TGTGCCAGCAGCTTAACAGGAGGCATGCAGTATTTT
CASSLTGGMQYF
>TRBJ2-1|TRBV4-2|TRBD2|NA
TGTGCCAGCAGCCAAGAGGCGGCGGGGGTATACAATGAGCAGTTCTTC
CASSQEAAGVYNEQFF
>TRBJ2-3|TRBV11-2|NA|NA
TGTGCCAGCAGCTTAGTTGGATGGGGGCCTCGGCGGGATGATACGCAGTATTTT
CASSLVGWGPRRDDTQYF
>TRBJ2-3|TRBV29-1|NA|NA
TGCAGCGCCGTCCGGGAAGCGACGCAGTATTTT
CSAVREATQYF
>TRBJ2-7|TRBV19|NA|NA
TGTGCCAGTAGTATATACACGAGCGACTACGAGCAGTACTTC
CASSIYTSDYEQYF
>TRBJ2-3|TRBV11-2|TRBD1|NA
TGTGCCAGCAGCTTAGTTCCACAGGGGCCCGCAGCTACGCAGTATTTT
CASSLVPQGPAATQYF
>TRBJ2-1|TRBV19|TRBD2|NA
TGTGCCAGTAGTATTGAACCAGCGGGAGGTGGTTACAATGAGCAGTTCTTC
CASSIEPAGGGYNEQFF
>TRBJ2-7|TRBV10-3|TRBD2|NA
TGTGCCATCAGTGACGGGACTAGCGTGTACGAGCAGTACTTC
CAISDGTSVYEQYF
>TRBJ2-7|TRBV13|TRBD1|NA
TGTGCCAGCAGCTTAGGCCTAAAGGGGGCCGAGCAGTACTTC
CASSLGLKGAEQYF
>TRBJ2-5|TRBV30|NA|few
TGTGCCTGGACAGGGGAAGGCCAAGAGACCCAGTACTTC
CAWTGEGQETQYF
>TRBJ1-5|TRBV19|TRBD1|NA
TGTGCCAGTAGGACAGGGGGCGCGAGCAATCAGCCCCAGCATTTT
CASRTGGASNQPQHF
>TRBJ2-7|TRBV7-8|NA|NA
TGTGCCAGCAGCCCCGCGTACGAGCAGTACTTC
CASSPAYEQYF
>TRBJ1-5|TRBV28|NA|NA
TGTGCCAGCAGTCCCGAGGCTGGCAATCAGCCCCAGCATTTT
CASSPEAGNQPQHF
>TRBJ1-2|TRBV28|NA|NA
TGTGCCAGCAGGCTAGCCCACTCTAACTATGGCTACACCTTC
CASRLAHSNYGYTF
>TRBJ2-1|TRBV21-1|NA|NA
TGTGCCAGCAGCAAAGCAGGGCAGGGAACCGACAATGAGCAGTTCTTC
CASSKAGQGTDNEQFF
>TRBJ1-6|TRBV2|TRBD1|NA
TGTGCCAGCAGTGGACAACAGGGGGCGCGTAATTCACCCCTCCACTTT
CASSGQQGARNSPLHF
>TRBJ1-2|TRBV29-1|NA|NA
TGCAGCGTTGAAGATCCAGGGGCGGCTGGCTACACCTTC
CSVEDPGAAGYTF
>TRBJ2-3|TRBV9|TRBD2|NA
TGTGCCAGCAGCGTAGAAGAGCGGGGGGGCCTAGATACGCAGTATTTT
CASSVEERGGLDTQYF
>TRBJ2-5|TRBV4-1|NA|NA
TGCGCCAGCAGCCAAGCGCTGCGGATCCAAGAGACCCAGTACTTC
CASSQALRIQETQYF
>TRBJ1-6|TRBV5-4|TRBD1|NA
TGTGCCAGCAGCTTGGGCCAGGGGGAGTCACCCCTCCACTTT
CASSLGQGESPLHF
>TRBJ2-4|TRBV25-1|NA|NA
TGTGCCAGCAGTGAACTGGGGAACATTCAGTACTTC
CASSELGNIQYF
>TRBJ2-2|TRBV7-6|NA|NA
TGTGCCAGCAGCCTAACCACGAACACCGGGGAGCTGTTTTTT
CASSLTTNTGELFF